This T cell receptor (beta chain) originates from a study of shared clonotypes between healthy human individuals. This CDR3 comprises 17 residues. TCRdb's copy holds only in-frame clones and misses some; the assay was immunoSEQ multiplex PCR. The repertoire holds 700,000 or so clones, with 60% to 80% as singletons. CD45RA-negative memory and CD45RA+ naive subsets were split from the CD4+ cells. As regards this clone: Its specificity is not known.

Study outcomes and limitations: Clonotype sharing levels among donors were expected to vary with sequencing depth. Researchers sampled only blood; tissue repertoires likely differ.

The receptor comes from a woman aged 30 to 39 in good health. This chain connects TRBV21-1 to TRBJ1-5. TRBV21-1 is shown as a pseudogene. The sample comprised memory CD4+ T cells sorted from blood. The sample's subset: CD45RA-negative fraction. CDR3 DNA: TGTGCCAGCAGCCCGTCGCTCTCCTACTTGGGAAATCAGCCCCAGCATTTT. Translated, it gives CASSPSLSYLGNQPQHF.